A single sample gave rise to the 23 T cell receptor beta chains below, sequenced in a study of human T cells and chemical hapten exposure. This sample's time point: patch test 2, 6 weeks after DPC sensitization. The treatment here: therapeutic diphenylcyclopropenone sensitization with weekly scalp DPC. TCRdb used MiXCR to reprocess the RACE reads, holding one entry per CDR3 protein. This sample carries 84,000 or so distinct CDR3 sequences, roughly a tenth of them seen once, and the ten largest clones take under 2.5%. The specimen comprised whole blood, sampled in connection with sensitization to the hapten diphenylcyclopropenone (DPC). These receptor sequences come from a woman in her 30s with alopecia areata. Some clones in this sample may be carry-over from other donors' samples.

This clonotype was seen a handful of times. This chain uses TRBV12-3 or TRBV12-4 with TRBJ2-7; 11 positions match TRBD2. This CDR3 spans 15 amino acids. Unmatched junction bases numbered 1, after V lost 1 base and J lost 2 bases. The DNA of the CDR3 is TGTGCCAGCAGTTTAGGGGGACTAGCGGCCTACGAGCAGTACTTC. Translation gives CASSLGGLAAYEQYF.

This clonotype was recorded many times. This chain connects TRBV19 to TRBJ1-5; D unclear. The V end lost 5 bases, the J end lost 4 bases, and 9 bases lay between the germline ends. Germline V CDR1 and CDR2: LNHDA, SQIVND (reference sequence). This CDR3 is built from 13 residues. The CDR3 nucleotides are TGTGCCAGTAGTGCTATGGGGAATCAGCCCCAGCATTTT. As protein: CASSAMGNQPQHF.

This clonotype was recorded many times. This chain links TRBV6-2 or TRBV6-3 with TRBJ2-3; TRBD2 is a possible D gene (5 bases). This CDR3 is 13 amino acids long. Germline loops: CDR1 MNHEY, CDR2 SVGEGT. V gave up 8 bases and J gave up 4 bases, with 13 bases separating them. CDR3 amino acids: CASLQSGADTQYF. The CDR3 DNA sequence: TGTGCCAGCCTCCAGTCCGGGGCAGATACGCAGTATTTT.

This clonotype has a handful of counts. V gene TRBV7-6 combines with J gene TRBJ2-5, with TRBD1 identical over 10 bases. CDR3 length: 16 amino acids. V lost 3 bases to trimming and J lost 6 bases; unmatched junction nucleotides: 10. Germline values: CDR1 SGHVS, CDR2 FNYEAQ. In DNA, the CDR3 is TGTGCCAGCAGCTTGAAGGGACAGGGGTTCATGAAGACCCAGTACTTC. This codes for CASSLKGQGFMKTQYF.

This clonotype was observed many times. V is TRBV12-3 or TRBV12-4 and J is TRBJ1-5, with 7 bases that match TRBD1. The CDR3 totals 16 residues. The ends lost 5 bases at V and 3 bases at J; junction bases unmatched: 10. The CDR3 sequence: CASSSGTASYNQPQHF. For the CDR3, the DNA is TGTGCCAGCAGTAGCGGGACAGCCTCGTACAATCAGCCCCAGCATTTT.

The table lists this clonotype with many counts. V gene TRBV4-2 combines with J gene TRBJ2-1; the D is unclear. V gave up 4 bases and J gave up 8 bases, with 6 bases separating them. This CDR3 region has 11 residues. Germline V gene data show CDR1 as LGHNA and CDR2 as YNFKEQ. CDR3 DNA: TGTGCCAGCAGCCTCACCCATGAGCAGTTCTTC. This encodes CASSLTHEQFF.

This clonotype was seen a handful of times. The chain has TRBV20-1 and TRBJ2-3, with D uncertain. CDR1 and CDR2 from the germline V gene are DFQATT and SNEGSKA (reference sequence). The CDR3 extends over 12 amino acids. The V end lost 2 bases, the J end lost 2 bases, and 5 bases lay between the germline ends. The CDR3 region has the DNA TGCAGTGCTAGATTTCACACAGATACGCAGTATTTT. Translated, it gives CSARFHTDTQYF.

The chain combines TRBV10-2 with TRBJ1-5; weak D call: TRBD1 (6 bases). The germline V gene encodes CDR1 WSHSY and CDR2 SAAADI. V lost 2 bases and J lost 3, with 14 bases in between. The CDR3 runs 16 residues. The CDR3 is CASSESDRSLNQPQHF. As DNA, the CDR3 is TGCGCCAGCAGTGAGAGCGACAGGTCCCTCAATCAGCCCCAGCATTTT.

V is TRBV20-1 and J is TRBJ2-1; 12 nucleotides match TRBD2. The V and J ends lost 5 bases and 1 base, in that order; junction bases with no gene match: 6. CDR1 and CDR2 (germline): DFQATT, SNEGSKA (reference sequence). The CDR3 is 16 amino acids. The CDR3 loop reads CSAVGLAGGSYNEQFF. CDR3 nucleotide sequence: TGCAGTGCTGTCGGGCTAGCGGGAGGGTCCTACAATGAGCAGTTCTTC.

In this sample, this clonotype turned up a few times. The V and J genes are TRBV25-1 and TRBJ2-7; D is ambiguous. V lost 4 bases to trimming and J lost 4 bases, with 5 bases between them. This CDR3 spans 11 amino acids. Germline V gene data show CDR1 as MGHDK and CDR2 as SYGVNS. For the CDR3, the DNA is TGTGCCAGCAGTGTACTTTACGAGCAGTACTTC. Amino acid sequence: CASSVLYEQYF.

At least ten counts were recorded for this clonotype. The rearrangement uses TRBV10-1 and TRBJ2-5; unclear D gene. This CDR3 is 12 amino acids long. CDR1 and CDR2 from the germline V gene are WNHNN and SYGVQD (reference sequence). V was clipped by 4 bases and J by 5 bases, with 8 bases between them. This CDR3 is CASSGAGETQYF. CDR3 in DNA: TGCGCCAGCAGTGGAGCTGGGGAGACCCAGTACTTC.

This clonotype was recorded at least ten times. The chain recombines TRBV7-2 with TRBJ1-2; 8 nucleotides line up with TRBD1. This CDR3 has 13 amino acids. V dropped 3 bases and J dropped 7; count of bases not matched to a gene: 4. Germline V CDR1 and CDR2: SGHTA, FQGNSA. The CDR3 sequence: CASSLDRVAGYTF. For the CDR3, the DNA is TGTGCCAGCAGCTTGGACAGGGTAGCTGGCTACACCTTC.

This clonotype was counted between two and nine times. The rearrangement links TRBV28 to TRBJ1-5, with D maybe TRBD1 (5 bases). V lost 2 bases and J lost 10, with 9 bases in between. Germline V CDR1 and CDR2: MDHEN, SYDVKM. The CDR3 has 12 amino acids. The DNA of the CDR3 is TGTGCCAGCAGTTTAGGGGACCTCCCCCAGCATTTT. This translates into CASSLGDLPQHF.

This clonotype was counted at least ten times. The chain links TRBV2 to TRBJ2-1, with 10 bases aligning to TRBD2. Losses at the gene ends were 7 bases for V and 0 bases for J; bases not matched to a gene: 12. The germline V gene encodes CDR1 SNHLY and CDR2 FYNNEI. The CDR3 sequence is 18 residues long. CDR3 sequence: CASKDPSGSGSSYNEQFF. The CDR3 nucleotides read TGTGCCAGCAAGGATCCTAGCGGGAGTGGGAGCTCCTACAATGAGCAGTTCTTC.

The table lists this clonotype with many counts. The gene calls are TRBV6-2 or TRBV6-3 and TRBJ1-1; D perhaps matches TRBD1 (6 bases). The V end lost 2 bases, the J end lost 5 bases, and 12 bases lay between the germline ends. CDR1 is MNHEY, CDR2 SVGEGT, per germline. The CDR3 contains 14 residues. The CDR3, as DNA: TGTGCCAGCAGTTACAGGGTCCAGGGGACTGAAGCTTTCTTT. It translates to CASSYRVQGTEAFF.

This sequence joins TRBV5-5 and TRBJ1-4; TRBD1 agrees at 9 bases. The germline gives CDR1 SGHKS, CDR2 YYEKEE (reference sequence). V gave up 4 bases and J gave up 0 bases; unmatched junction bases: 7. The CDR3 covers 17 residues. The CDR3 sequence is CASSTDRGSATNEKLFF. For the CDR3, the DNA is TGTGCCAGCAGCACGGACAGGGGCTCGGCAACTAATGAAAAACTGTTTTTT.

V gene TRBV28 combines with J gene TRBJ1-5; D ambiguous. V dropped 6 bases and J dropped 9 bases, with 12 bases sitting between them. Germline values: CDR1 MDHEN, CDR2 SYDVKM. The CDR3 totals 12 residues. The CDR3 is CASSRNLGPQHF. The CDR3 DNA is TGTGCCAGCAGCCGCAACTTAGGGCCCCAGCATTTT.

This clonotype was picked up many times. The CDR3 region has the DNA TGTGCCAGCAGACCAAGCGGGGGGGCCTTCAATGAGCAGTTCTTC. Its translation: CASRPSGGAFNEQFF. The V and J genes are TRBV6-2 or TRBV6-3 and TRBJ2-1, with 10 bases lining up with TRBD2. The CDR3 has 15 residues. Germline values: CDR1 MNHEY, CDR2 SVGEGT. With 6 bases clipped from V and 6 bases from J, the junction kept 8 bases outside the gene matches.

This clonotype was seen only a few times. The rearrangement uses TRBV7-2 and TRBJ2-2; 7 bases fit TRBD1. The CDR3 consists of 13 residues. Germline values: CDR1 SGHTA, CDR2 FQGNSA. Trimming at V came to 6 bases and at J to 4 bases, leaving 2 bases not matched to a gene. The CDR3 bases are TGTGCCAGCAGTTACAGGGGCACCGGGGAGCTGTTTTTT. Residues: CASSYRGTGELFF.

This clonotype was found a few times. The genes are TRBV5-6 and TRBJ2-3, with 8 positions matching TRBD1. The CDR3 contains 16 residues. The junction had 9 bases not matched to a gene; V was cut back by 4 bases and J by 2 bases. The germline V gene encodes CDR1 SGHDT and CDR2 YYEEEE. CDR3 loop: CASSPSRGRLTDTQYF. CDR3 in DNA: TGTGCCAGCAGCCCTAGCAGGGGGCGACTCACAGATACGCAGTATTTT.

There are many counts of this clonotype. The rearrangement joins TRBV6-2 or TRBV6-3 to TRBJ2-1, with 10 bases lining up with TRBD2. The V gene's germline CDR1 is MNHEY and CDR2 SVGEGT. The V and J ends lost 7 bases and 9 bases, in that order; junction bases with no gene match: 18. The CDR3 consists of 17 residues. CDR3 in DNA: TGTGCCAGCACACCTCCCCGGGAGTTAGCGGGGGGTGGTGAGCAGTTCTTC. It is translated as CASTPPRELAGGGEQFF.

The rearrangement links TRBV21-1 to TRBJ1-1; the table's D call, TRBD1, has no DNA check behind it. TRBV21-1 is deemed a pseudogene. The CDR3 totals 16 residues. The CDR3 here is CASSKEGTGRDTEAFF. The CDR3 region has the DNA TGTGCCAGCAGCAAAGAGGGGACAGGGAGGGACACTGAAGCTTTCTTT.

The chain couples TRBV3-1 to TRBJ1-1; 7 bases map to TRBD1. The CDR3 length is 13 residues. V was clipped by 1 base and J by 7 bases; unmatched bases: 3. The germline V gene encodes CDR1 LGHDT and CDR2 YNNKEL (reference sequence). CDR3 DNA sequence: TGTGCCAGCAGCCAAGTAACAGGGGTTGAAGCTTTCTTT. Residues: CASSQVTGVEAFF.